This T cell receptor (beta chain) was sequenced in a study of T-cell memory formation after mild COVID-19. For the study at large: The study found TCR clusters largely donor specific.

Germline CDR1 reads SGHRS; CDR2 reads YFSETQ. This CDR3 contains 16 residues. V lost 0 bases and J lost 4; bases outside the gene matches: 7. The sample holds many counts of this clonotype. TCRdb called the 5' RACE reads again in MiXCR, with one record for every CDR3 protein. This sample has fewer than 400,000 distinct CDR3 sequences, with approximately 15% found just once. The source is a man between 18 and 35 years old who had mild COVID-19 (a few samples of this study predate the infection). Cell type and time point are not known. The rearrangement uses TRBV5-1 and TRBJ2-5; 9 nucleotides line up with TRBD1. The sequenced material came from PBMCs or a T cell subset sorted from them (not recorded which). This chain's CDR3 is CASSLGGTGGGETQYF. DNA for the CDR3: TGCGCCAGCAGCTTGGGGGGAACAGGGGGCGGAGAGACCCAGTACTTC.